The 16 T cell receptor beta chains below come from one sample, sequenced in a study of control samples from healthy donors and cancer patients. Libraries were prepared by immunoSEQ multiplex PCR; TCRdb keeps only in-frame clonotypes and omits some of them. Seen here are 30,000 or so clones, about 85% observed once, and the top ten hold less than 5%. The material sequenced was formalin-fixed, paraffin-embedded tissue. All receptors come from a female donor with melanoma.

The V gene is TRBV6-2 or TRBV6-3, the J gene TRBJ2-3, with unresolved D. The germline V gene encodes CDR1 MNHEY and CDR2 SVGEGT. The CDR3 has 11 residues. V was trimmed by 5 bases and J by 5 bases, leaving 5 bases between them. The CDR3: CASSRVDTQYF. The CDR3 DNA is TGTGCCAGCAGTCGGGTAGATACGCAGTATTTT.

The sample holds one count of this clone. This may be a read error, as it is one base from a much larger clone. The gene calls are TRBV12-3 or TRBV12-4 and TRBJ2-7; D is unresolved. Between the trimmed V and J ends, which lost 6 bases and 8 bases, there was a span of 14 bases. The CDR3 extends over 12 amino acids. The CDR3 DNA sequence: TGTGCCAGCAGGACCGAAGGCAACAAGCAGTACTTC. This sequence encodes CASRTEGNKQYF.

The chain recombines TRBV10-3 with TRBJ2-7, with 8 nucleotides matching TRBD1. After removal of 6 bases from V and 2 bases from J, the junction contained 3 bases not matched to a gene. CDR1 and CDR2 from the germline V gene are ENHRY and SYGVKD. The CDR3 extends over 13 amino acids. The CDR3 bases are TGTGCCATCAGCCCGGGACAGGCCTACGAGCAGTACTTC. It specifies CAISPGQAYEQYF.

The CDR3 bases are TGTGCCAGCAGTCTCGGGACAGGGGGCACAGATACGCAGTATTTT. It translates to CASSLGTGGTDTQYF. The V and J genes are TRBV2 and TRBJ2-3; the match to TRBD1 covers 10 bases. Trimming cost V 5 bases and J 1 base; bases outside gene matches: 3. Per germline, CDR1 SNHLY and CDR2 FYNNEI. The CDR3 contains 15 residues.

This clone was seen a single time. This chain links TRBV18 with TRBJ1-2; D is perhaps TRBD1 (5 bases). The germline gives CDR1 KGHSH, CDR2 LQKENI. V dropped 1 base and J dropped 5 bases, with 14 bases sitting between them. This CDR3 is built from 15 residues. CDR3 loop: CASSPRTGEKYGYTF. CDR3 DNA sequence: TGTGCCAGCTCACCACGCACGGGGGAGAAATATGGCTACACCTTC.

This clone was detected only a few times. The chain has TRBV6-2 or TRBV6-3 and TRBJ2-5; D gene unclear. V was cut by 2 bases and J by 5 bases, with 6 bases left in between. CDR3 size: 12 residues. Germline loops: CDR1 MNHEY, CDR2 SVGEGT. Here the CDR3 reads CASSYGRETQYF. As DNA, the CDR3 is TGTGCCAGCAGTTACGGGCGGGAGACCCAGTACTTC.

The rearrangement joins TRBV6-2 or TRBV6-3 to TRBJ2-1, with TRBD2 matching 8 bases. The CDR3 runs 15 residues. CDR1 is MNHEY, CDR2 SVGEGT, per germline. Trimming at V came to 4 bases and at J to 9 bases, leaving 11 bases not matched to a gene. CDR3 loop: CASSSALGLVGEQFF. CDR3 DNA: TGTGCCAGCAGTTCAGCACTGGGACTAGTCGGTGAGCAGTTCTTC.

The V gene is TRBV7-2, the J gene TRBJ2-7; the match to TRBD2 covers 8 bases. The germline V gene encodes CDR1 SGHTA and CDR2 FQGNSA. The J segment lost 6 bases and the V segment lost 4 bases, leaving 11 bases of the junction unmatched. The CDR3 has 15 amino acids. In DNA, the CDR3 is TGTGCCAGCAGCTCCTTACTAGCGGCGAGTGGCGAGCAGTACTTC. Its protein product is CASSSLLAASGEQYF.

This chain joins TRBV30 and TRBJ1-1, with 8 bases that match TRBD1. The germline V gene encodes CDR1 GTSNPN and CDR2 SVGIG (reference sequence). The junction had 9 bases not matched to a gene; V was cut back by 8 bases and J by 1 base. There are 14 residues in the CDR3. CDR3 protein: CAQGAAGGNTEAFF. The CDR3 nucleotides are TGTGCCCAGGGGGCCGCCGGGGGGAACACTGAAGCTTTCTTT. Drawing the rest from reference TRBV30 and TRBJ1-1, the complete variable domain is SQTIHQWPATLVQPVGSPLSLECTVEGTSNPNLYWYRQAAGRGLQLLFYSVGIGQISSEVPQNLSASRPQDRQFILSSKKLLLSDSGFYLCAQGAAGGNTEAFFGQGTRLTVV.

The chain is built from TRBV18 and TRBJ1-1; 8 nucleotides agree with TRBD1. The CDR3 covers 19 residues. Trimming removed 3 bases from V and 0 bases from J; junction bases left unmatched: 15. Germline V gene data show CDR1 as KGHSH and CDR2 as LQKENI. Written as DNA, the CDR3 is TGTGCCAGCTCACCTCGGACAGGGAAGCGTACGGTTATGAACACTGAAGCTTTCTTT. It encodes CASSPRTGKRTVMNTEAFF.

This clone was picked up one time. This sequence joins TRBV19 and TRBJ2-5; the match to TRBD2 covers 8 bases. The germline V gene encodes CDR1 LNHDA and CDR2 SQIVND (reference sequence). V dropped 3 bases and J dropped 4; count of bases not matched to a gene: 1. The CDR3 has 13 residues. As DNA, the CDR3 is TGTGCCAGTAGTATCCTAGCGGGAGAGACCCAGTACTTC. As protein: CASSILAGETQYF.

CDR3 sequence reads: CASSLALGEAFF. The CDR3 DNA reads TGTGCCAGCAGCTTGGCCCTTGGGGAAGCTTTCTTT. The chain links TRBV5-6 to TRBJ1-1, with no clear D. V was trimmed by 0 bases and J by 8 bases, leaving 8 bases between them. CDR1 SGHDT and CDR2 YYEEEE come from the germline V gene. CDR3 length equals 12 residues.

Worth noting for this clone: At one end, the junction sequence differs from germline, possibly due to a read error. The chain combines TRBV6-6 with TRBJ2-3, with a possible D match to TRBD1 (6 bases). Germline assignment: CDR1 MNHNY and CDR2 SVGAGI (reference sequence). CDR3 length: 12 amino acids. CDR3 in DNA: TGTGTCAGCAGTCGGACAGCCGATACGCAGTATTTT. Protein sequence: CVSSRTADTQYF.

The chain carries TRBV3-1 (or the pseudogene TRBV3-2) and TRBJ2-5; 9 bases match TRBD1. Germline trimming cut 2 bases from V and 5 bases from J; bases unmatched to any gene: 6. The CDR3 consists of 15 residues. Germline V lookup: CDR1 LGHDT, CDR2 YNNKEL (reference sequence). The CDR3 DNA sequence: TGTGCCAGCAGCCAACACAGGGGGCTAGGGGAGACCCAGTACTTC. This translates into CASSQHRGLGETQYF.

The chain employs TRBV4-3 and TRBJ2-3; possibly TRBD1 for D (5 bases). The CDR3 sequence is 14 residues long. Per germline, CDR1 LGHNA and CDR2 YSLEER. Trimming left V 1 base short and J 5 bases short, with 10 bases between. Here the CDR3 reads CASSQAQGLDTQYF. The CDR3 DNA reads as TGCGCCAGCAGCCAAGCGCAGGGTCTAGATACGCAGTATTTT.

The genes are TRBV5-4 and TRBJ2-7; TRBD2 might be the D (5 bases). Germline lookup yields CDR1 SGHNT and CDR2 YYREEE (reference sequence). This CDR3 comprises 15 residues. V was clipped by 0 bases and J by 0 bases, with 10 bases between them. The CDR3 sequence is CASSLGGLSSYEQYF. The DNA for the CDR3 is TGTGCCAGCAGCTTGGGAGGGTTAAGCTCCTACGAGCAGTACTTC.